The 24 T cell receptor beta chains presented below share a single source sample, sequenced in a study of T cells after yellow fever vaccination. TCRdb analysed the 5' RACE reads with MiXCR anew, one entry per CDR3 protein. The data contain about 330,000 distinct CDR3 sequences, 6.5% to 8.5% of them singletons. The sample consisted of PBMCs, taken roughly 47 days after the first yellow fever vaccination. These receptor sequences come from a man in his late teens or twenties who received the YFV17D yellow fever vaccine.

This clonotype was seen a few times. CDR3 nucleotides: TGTGCCAGTAGTACCCGACTAGTAACTAGCACAGATACGCAGTATTTT. Translating it yields CASSTRLVTSTDTQYF. This chain uses TRBV19 with TRBJ2-3; D is perhaps TRBD2 (6 bases). Trimming left V 4 bases short and J 0 bases short, with 14 bases between. The CDR3 spans 16 residues. Germline loops: CDR1 LNHDA, CDR2 SQIVND (reference sequence).

This clonotype was seen a handful of times. This chain joins TRBV6-5 and TRBJ2-2, with a tentative D call TRBD1 (6 bases). V shed 4 bases and J shed 5 bases, with 17 bases lying between them. The CDR3 runs to 16 residues. From germline, CDR1 is MNHEY and CDR2 SVGAGI. CDR3 coding DNA: TGTGCCAGCAGTTTACAGGGTTTGGTTCTAACCGGGGAGCTGTTTTTT. Its translation is CASSLQGLVLTGELFF.

The chain recombines TRBV10-3 with TRBJ2-1; 7 bases are shared with TRBD1. Trimming took 2 bases from V and 2 from J; bases not matched to a gene: 3. CDR1 and CDR2 from the germline V gene are ENHRY and SYGVKD. CDR3 length: 15 amino acids. CDR3 residues: CAISETQGTYNEQFF. DNA of the CDR3: TGTGCCATCAGTGAGACACAGGGGACCTACAATGAGCAGTTCTTC.

The V gene is TRBV7-2, the J gene TRBJ2-2; possible D gene TRBD2, 6 bases. Germline values: CDR1 SGHTA, CDR2 FQGNSA. Trimming removed 5 bases at V and 1 base at J, with 8 bases between. The CDR3 length is 14 residues. CDR3 sequence reads: CASSRGLNTGELFF. In DNA, the CDR3 is TGTGCCAGCAGCCGGGGACTGAACACCGGGGAGCTGTTTTTT.

The chain combines TRBV5-1 with TRBJ1-1, with a tentative D call TRBD1 (6 bases). In germline, CDR1 is SGHRS, CDR2 YFSETQ. V was pared by 5 bases and J by 1 base, with 15 bases between. CDR3 length: 15 residues. The CDR3 spells CASSGTTDRNTEAFF. The CDR3 coding sequence is TGCGCCAGCAGTGGAACTACGGACAGGAACACTGAAGCTTTCTTT.

In its sample, this clonotype was seen a few times. CDR3 sequence: CASALQETQYF. CDR3 bases: TGCGCCAGCGCCCTACAAGAGACCCAGTACTTC. The rearrangement uses TRBV5-1 and TRBJ2-5; D call uncertain. Looked up from germline, CDR1 is SGHRS and CDR2 is YFSETQ. V shed 7 bases and J shed 2 bases, with 6 bases lying between them. This CDR3 is built from 11 residues.

There are a few counts of this clonotype. The chain's CDR3 is CASSPRLSGGKDTQYF. In nucleotides, the CDR3 is TGTGCCAGCAGCCCTAGACTCAGCGGGGGCAAAGATACGCAGTATTTT. The chain carries TRBV7-2 and TRBJ2-3, with 8 nucleotides matching TRBD2. There are 16 residues in the CDR3. Germline trimming cut 5 bases from V and 5 bases from J; bases unmatched to any gene: 12. In germline, CDR1 is SGHTA, CDR2 FQGNSA.

This clonotype was seen many times. The genes are TRBV4-1 and TRBJ1-2, with unresolved D. V lost 1 base, J lost 3 bases, and 18 bases lay in between. The CDR3 runs 17 residues. Germline lookup yields CDR1 MGHRA and CDR2 YSYEKL. Written as DNA, the CDR3 is TGCGCCAGCAGCCAAGGTCTAAACAGCTGGATTCACTATGGCTACACCTTC. Protein product: CASSQGLNSWIHYGYTF.

This clonotype has only a few counts. This chain joins TRBV5-1 and TRBJ1-5, with TRBD1 matching 10 bases. The CDR3 has 15 amino acids. After removal of 4 bases from V and 6 bases from J, the junction contained 7 bases not matched to a gene. Germline V gives CDR1 SGHRS, CDR2 YFSETQ. The CDR3 coding sequence is TGCGCCAGCAGCCCGGGACAGGGGATGGGTCAGCCCCAGCATTTT. Its protein is CASSPGQGMGQPQHF.

This clonotype was counted a few times. The chain couples TRBV7-8 to TRBJ1-5; TRBD1 matches at 9 bases. Losses at the gene ends were 5 bases for V and 5 bases for J; bases not matched to a gene: 10. This CDR3 comprises 16 residues. Germline-derived CDR1 and CDR2 are SGHVS and FQNEAQ. CDR3 protein: CASSMPGQGPHQPQHF. CDR3 in DNA: TGTGCCAGCAGCATGCCGGGACAGGGCCCTCATCAGCCCCAGCATTTT.

This clonotype was seen more than once but under ten times. The chain links TRBV6-1 to TRBJ2-3, with D perhaps given as TRBD1 or TRBD2 (5 bases each). CDR1 is MNHNS, CDR2 SASEGT, per germline. The CDR3 covers 13 residues. V lost 8 bases and J lost 6, with 15 bases in between. CDR3 protein: CASRGHQRDTQYF. Written as DNA, the CDR3 is TGTGCCAGCCGGGGCCACCAGCGGGATACGCAGTATTTT.

This clonotype has just a few counts. This chain joins TRBV11-2 and TRBJ1-2; TRBD1 aligns across 8 bases. Germline assignment: CDR1 SGHAT and CDR2 FQNNGV. V dropped 3 bases and J dropped 3; count of bases not matched to a gene: 6. The CDR3 is 15 amino acids. The CDR3 is CASSFPGQAYYGYTF. Here the CDR3 DNA reads TGTGCCAGCAGCTTTCCGGGACAGGCCTACTATGGCTACACCTTC.

This clonotype was picked up a small number of times. The chain couples TRBV24-1 to TRBJ2-5; 9 nucleotides align to TRBD1. The CDR3 runs to 15 residues. With 7 bases clipped from V and 2 bases from J, the junction kept 7 bases outside the gene matches. The germline V gene has CDR1 KGHDR and CDR2 SFDVKD. The CDR3 is CATSDSGTGQETQYF. The CDR3 DNA is TGTGCCACCAGCGACTCCGGGACAGGGCAAGAGACCCAGTACTTC.

This chain uses TRBV12-5 with TRBJ2-5; tentatively, D is TRBD2 (5 bases). The V end lost 4 bases, the J end lost 5 bases, and 11 bases lay between the germline ends. This CDR3 region has 13 residues. Germline V gene lookup returns CDR1 LGHNT and CDR2 FRNRAP. CDR3 DNA sequence: TGTGCTAGTGGTTCGTCCGGGGTCGAGACCCAGTACTTC. This sequence encodes CASGSSGVETQYF.

This chain connects TRBV15 to TRBJ2-7, with D perhaps TRBD1 (5 bases). Per the germline V gene, CDR1 is LNHNV and CDR2 is YYDKDF (reference sequence). The CDR3 covers 15 residues. Trimming removed 5 bases at V and 9 bases at J, with 23 bases between. The DNA for the CDR3 is TGTGCCACCAGCGAAGATGACGCAGGGTATAATGGGCAGTACGTC. It specifies CATSEDDAGYNGQYV.

This clonotype was counted at least ten times. This chain links TRBV20-1 with TRBJ2-5; D ambiguous. There are 12 residues in the CDR3. The V end lost 5 bases, the J end lost 3 bases, and 10 bases lay between the germline ends. Germline CDR1 and CDR2: DFQATT and SNEGSKA (reference sequence). The CDR3 region is CSAEPPKETQYF. The CDR3 DNA reads TGCAGTGCTGAGCCGCCGAAAGAGACCCAGTACTTC.

V and J are TRBV20-1 and TRBJ2-7; 7 nucleotides match TRBD1. Germline CDR1 DFQATT, CDR2 SNEGSKA (reference sequence). The CDR3 extends over 13 amino acids. Trimming removed 5 bases from V and 7 bases from J; junction bases left unmatched: 11. As DNA, the CDR3 is TGCAGTGCTCGTAACAGGGGATCGGGAGAGCAGTACGTC. Its translation is CSARNRGSGEQYV.

As for this clonotype: The junction shows a germline mismatch at one end, possibly a read error. The rearrangement joins TRBV5-6 to TRBJ2-1; the D is unclear. The CDR3 covers 16 residues. Per the germline V gene, CDR1 is SGHDT and CDR2 is YYEEEE. CDR3 residues: CASTLRRKSSYNEQFF. In DNA form, the CDR3 reads TGTGCCAGCACCTTGAGGCGGAAGAGCTCCTACAATGAGCAGTTCTTC.

This clonotype was found a few times. This chain links TRBV18 with TRBJ1-3; D is unclear. Trimming took 6 bases from V and 2 from J, leaving 11 bases between them. The V gene's germline CDR1 is KGHSH and CDR2 LQKENI. The CDR3 extends over 14 amino acids. In DNA, the CDR3 is TGTGCCAGCTCCACGGGCAGTGCTGGAAACACCATATATTTT. It translates to CASSTGSAGNTIYF.

This clonotype was seen a few times. This chain links TRBV6-5 with TRBJ2-1, with 9 bases identical to TRBD1. Germline assignment: CDR1 MNHEY and CDR2 SVGAGI. The CDR3 has 16 residues. V was pared by 4 bases and J by 3 bases, with 7 bases of the junction left unmatched. CDR3 protein: CASSLGTGTLYNEQFF. In DNA, the CDR3 is TGTGCCAGCAGTTTAGGGACAGGGACGCTCTACAATGAGCAGTTCTTC.

Only a few counts were recorded for this clonotype. The chain links TRBV5-4 to TRBJ2-3; tentative D call: TRBD2 (7 bases). CDR1 and CDR2 from the germline V gene are SGHNT and YYREEE (reference sequence). This CDR3 spans 16 amino acids. V was cut by 5 bases and J by 2 bases, with 18 bases left in between. The CDR3 spells CASRLMGGGLTDTQYF. The CDR3 DNA follows: TGTGCCAGCAGATTGATGGGGGGGGGGCTCACAGATACGCAGTATTTT.

This clonotype was recorded at least ten times. The V gene is TRBV19, the J gene TRBJ2-6; D not certain. The V gene's germline CDR1 is LNHDA and CDR2 SQIVND (reference sequence). V was pared by 5 bases and J by 4 bases, with 6 bases between. The CDR3 covers 13 residues. Written as DNA, the CDR3 is TGTGCCAGTAGTGCCGCCGGGGCCAACGTCCTGACTTTC. The encoded protein is CASSAAGANVLTF.

This clonotype was seen a few times. The chain combines TRBV28 with TRBJ2-5; no definite D call. In germline, CDR1 is MDHEN, CDR2 SYDVKM. Trimming removed 2 bases from V and 5 bases from J, with 12 bases in between. This CDR3 contains 14 residues. As DNA, the CDR3 is TGTGCCAGCAGTTTACGGGTGGTTCGGGAGACCCAGTACTTC. It is translated as CASSLRVVRETQYF.

The V and J genes are TRBV6-5 and TRBJ2-3; 9 nucleotides align to TRBD2. The junction had 4 bases not matched to a gene; V was cut back by 1 base and J by 2 bases. Germline V lookup: CDR1 MNHEY, CDR2 SVGAGI. The CDR3 is 16 amino acids. The DNA for the CDR3 is TGTGCCAGCAGTTACTTGCTAGCGGGGAACACAGATACGCAGTATTTT. It codes for CASSYLLAGNTDTQYF.